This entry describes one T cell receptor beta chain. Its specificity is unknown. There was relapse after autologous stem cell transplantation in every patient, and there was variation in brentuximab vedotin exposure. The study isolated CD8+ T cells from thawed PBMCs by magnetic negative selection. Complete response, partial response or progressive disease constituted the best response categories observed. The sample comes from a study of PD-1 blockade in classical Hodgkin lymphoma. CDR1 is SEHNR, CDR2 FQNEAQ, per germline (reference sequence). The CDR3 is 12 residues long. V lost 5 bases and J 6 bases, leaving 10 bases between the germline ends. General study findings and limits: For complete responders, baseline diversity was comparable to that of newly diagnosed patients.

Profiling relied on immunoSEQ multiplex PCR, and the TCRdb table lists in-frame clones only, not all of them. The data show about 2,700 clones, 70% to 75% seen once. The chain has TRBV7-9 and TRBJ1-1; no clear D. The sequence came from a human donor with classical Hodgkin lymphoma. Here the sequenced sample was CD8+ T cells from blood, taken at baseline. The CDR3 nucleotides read TGTGCCAGCAGCCTCGGTAGGGCTGAAGCTTTCTTT. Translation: CASSLGRAEAFF.